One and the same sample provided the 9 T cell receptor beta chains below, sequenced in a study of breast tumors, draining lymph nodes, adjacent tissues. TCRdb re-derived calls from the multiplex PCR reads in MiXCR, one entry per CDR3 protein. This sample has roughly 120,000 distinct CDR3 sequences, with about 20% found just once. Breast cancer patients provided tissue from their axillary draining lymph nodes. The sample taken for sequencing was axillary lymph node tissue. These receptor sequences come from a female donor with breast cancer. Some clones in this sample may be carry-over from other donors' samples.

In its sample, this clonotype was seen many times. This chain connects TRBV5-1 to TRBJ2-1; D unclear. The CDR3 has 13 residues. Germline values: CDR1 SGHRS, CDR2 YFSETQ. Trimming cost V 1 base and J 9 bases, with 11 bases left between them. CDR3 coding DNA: TGCGCCAGCAGCTTGAGTAGTGGGTTTGAGCAGTTCTTC. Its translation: CASSLSSGFEQFF. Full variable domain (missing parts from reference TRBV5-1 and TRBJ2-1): KAGVTQTPRYLIKTRGQQVTLSCSPISGHRSVSWYQQTPGQGLQFLFEYFSETQRNKGNFPGRFSGRQFSNSRSEMNVSTLELGDSALYLCASSLSSGFEQFFGPGTRLTVL.

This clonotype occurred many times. The CDR3 nucleotides read TGTGCCAGCGCGAAGGGACAGAGCTACGAGCAGTACTTC. Translation: CASAKGQSYEQYF. The J gene is TRBJ2-7, the V gene TRBV18; 7 bases fit TRBD1. Germline V CDR1 and CDR2: KGHSH, LQKENI. The junction had 7 bases not matched to a gene; V was cut back by 8 bases and J by 3 bases. The CDR3 totals 13 residues.

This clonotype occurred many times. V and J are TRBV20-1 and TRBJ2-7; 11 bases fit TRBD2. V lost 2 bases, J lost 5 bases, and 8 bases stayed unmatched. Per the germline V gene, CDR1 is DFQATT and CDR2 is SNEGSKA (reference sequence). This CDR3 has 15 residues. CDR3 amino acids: CSARLTSGAANEQYF. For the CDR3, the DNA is TGCAGTGCTAGATTGACTAGCGGGGCCGCCAACGAGCAGTACTTC.

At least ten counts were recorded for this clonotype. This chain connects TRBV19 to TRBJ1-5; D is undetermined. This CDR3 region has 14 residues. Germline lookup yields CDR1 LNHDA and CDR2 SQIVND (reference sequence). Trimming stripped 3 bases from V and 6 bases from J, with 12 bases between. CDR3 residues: CASSMLAWSQPQHF. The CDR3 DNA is TGTGCCAGTAGTATGTTGGCTTGGAGTCAGCCCCAGCATTTT.

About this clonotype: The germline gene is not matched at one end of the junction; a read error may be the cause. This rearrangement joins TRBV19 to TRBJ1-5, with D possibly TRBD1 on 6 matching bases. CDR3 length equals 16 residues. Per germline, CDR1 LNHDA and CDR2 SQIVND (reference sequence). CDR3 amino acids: CASRIGGGGGGQPQHF. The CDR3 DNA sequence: TGTGCCAGTAGGATAGGGGGAGGGGGAGGAGGTCAGCCCCAGCATTTT.

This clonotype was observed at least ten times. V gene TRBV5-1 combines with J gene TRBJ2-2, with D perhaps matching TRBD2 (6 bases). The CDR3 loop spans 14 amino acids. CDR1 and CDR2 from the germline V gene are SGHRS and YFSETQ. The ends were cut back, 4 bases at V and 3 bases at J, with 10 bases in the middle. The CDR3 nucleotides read TGCGCCAGCAGCCTTCTAGCGTACACCGGGGAGCTGTTTTTT. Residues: CASSLLAYTGELFF.

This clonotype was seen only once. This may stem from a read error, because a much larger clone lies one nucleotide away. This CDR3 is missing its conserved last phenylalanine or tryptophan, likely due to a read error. The DNA of the CDR3 is TGTGCCTCTGGATCAGATACGCAGTATTCT. As protein: CASGSDTQYS. The chain recombines TRBV28 with TRBJ2-3; D is ambiguous. This CDR3 contains 10 residues. V dropped 11 bases and J dropped 4 bases, with 7 bases sitting between them. The V gene's germline CDR1 is MDHEN and CDR2 SYDVKM.

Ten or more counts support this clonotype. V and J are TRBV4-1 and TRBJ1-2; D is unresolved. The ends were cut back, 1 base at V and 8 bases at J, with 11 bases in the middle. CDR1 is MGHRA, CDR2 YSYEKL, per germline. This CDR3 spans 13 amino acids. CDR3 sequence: CASSQGTGGGYTF. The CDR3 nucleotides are TGCGCCAGCAGCCAAGGGACGGGAGGCGGCTACACCTTC.

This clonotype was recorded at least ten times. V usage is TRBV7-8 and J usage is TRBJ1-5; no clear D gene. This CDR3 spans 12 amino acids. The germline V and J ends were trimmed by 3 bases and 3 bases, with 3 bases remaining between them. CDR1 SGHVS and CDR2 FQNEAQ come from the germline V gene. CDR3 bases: TGTGCCAGCAGCTTCCTCAATCAGCCCCAGCATTTT. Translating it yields CASSFLNQPQHF. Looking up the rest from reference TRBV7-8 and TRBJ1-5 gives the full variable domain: GAGVSQSPRYKVAKRGQDVALRCDPISGHVSLFWYQQALGQGPEFLTYFQNEAQLDKSGLPSDRFFAERPEGSVSTLKIQRTQQEDSAVYLCASSFLNQPQHFGDGTRLSIL.